This TCR beta chain was found in a study of blood T cells in healthy people across ages. Looking at the study overall: About one barcoded beta molecule was captured per two T cells (by template switching). Study conclusions and caveats: Naive T cell percentage by flow cytometry tracked strongly with beta diversity.

The authors ran a second PCR of 7 to 11 cycles using a sample-barcoded 5' primer and a J-beta primer mix. MiXCR, applied by TCRdb to the 5' RACE reads, yields one record per CDR3 protein. The data contain approximately 700,000 distinct CDR3 sequences, 32% of them seen just once; the ten biggest clones take up 15%. Remarks on this clonotype: Its cognate antigen is unknown.

J lost 8 bases, V lost 5 bases, and 12 bases had no gene match. CDR1 is SQVTM, CDR2 ANQGSEA, per germline. This CDR3 has 14 amino acids. The chain has TRBV29-1 and TRBJ2-3, with 8 bases identical to TRBD2. The sample consisted of blood. The sequence derives from a woman of 80 years or more in good health. Here the CDR3 DNA reads TGCAGCGTTTGCTGGACTAGCTCAGAGGGTACGCAGTATTTT. It yields the protein CSVCWTSSEGTQYF.